This entry lists 18 T cell receptor beta chains sequenced from one sample in a study of regulatory T cells in long-lasting Graves disease (dated by TCRdb to 2020 to 2022). Library preparation used multiplex PCR. Sequencing was carried out with an Illumina HiSeq 4000. iRepertoire HTBI primers and Arm-PCR amplification of CDR3 regions were used to construct TCR beta libraries. Through fastp at Q25 and MiXCR, TCRdb rebuilt clones from the public reads, retaining in-frame beta chains. Every distinct CDR3 protein forms one entry, paired with its most common genes and DNA. The sample table contains more than 300,000 distinct CDR3 sequences; only one count was recorded for roughly a sixth of them. Jointly, the top ten make up approximately 22% of the sample. The time point label corresponds to: newly diagnosed GD, antithyroid drugs for less than 3 months. RNA was extracted from PBMCs in TRIzol for both TCR sequencing and RNA sequencing.

The sample in question was peripheral blood mononuclear cells (PBMCs), obtained at new diagnosis, from a patient treated with antithyroid drugs. The receptors shown here come from a female donor with Graves disease.

V usage is TRBV5-1 and J usage is TRBJ1-2; 7 nucleotides agree with TRBD1. V shed 2 bases and J 2 bases; nucleotides not matched to a gene: 6. This CDR3 contains 15 residues. Germline V gives CDR1 SGHRS, CDR2 YFSETQ. The CDR3 reads CASSFQKGQNYGYTF. For the CDR3, the DNA is TGCGCCAGCAGCTTCCAAAAGGGACAGAACTATGGCTACACCTTC.

This clonotype appeared many times. J is TRBJ2-1 and V is TRBV27, with 7 positions matching TRBD1. From germline, CDR1 is MNHEY and CDR2 SMNVEV (reference sequence). The J segment lost 5 bases and the V segment lost 2 bases, leaving 6 bases of the junction unmatched. This CDR3 has 15 amino acids. The CDR3 DNA is TGTGCCAGCAGTTTAGACAGGGCTCGGGACAATGAGCAGTTCTTC. Translation gives CASSLDRARDNEQFF.

The V and J genes are TRBV27 and TRBJ2-2; 9 bases map to TRBD1. This CDR3 region has 15 residues. Germline-derived CDR1 and CDR2 are MNHEY and SMNVEV (reference sequence). Trimming cost V 2 bases and J 5 bases; bases outside gene matches: 3. The DNA of the CDR3 is TGTGCCAGCAGTTTAGGGACAGGGTGGACCGGGGAGCTGTTTTTT. The encoded protein is CASSLGTGWTGELFF.

This clonotype was seen ten or more times. CDR3 region: CASSFSTSGTYEQYF. DNA of the CDR3: TGTGCCAGCAGCTTCAGTACTAGCGGGACCTACGAGCAGTACTTC. This chain connects TRBV5-5 to TRBJ2-7; 10 positions match TRBD2. The germline CDR1 and CDR2 sequences are SGHKS and YYEKEE (reference sequence). V lost 2 bases and J lost 2; bases outside the gene matches: 4. The CDR3 runs to 15 residues.

The chain couples TRBV19 to TRBJ2-7; D gene uncertain. Germline lookup yields CDR1 LNHDA and CDR2 SQIVND (reference sequence). Trimming took 3 bases from V and 0 from J, leaving 12 bases between them. CDR3 length: 15 residues. CDR3 coding DNA: TGTGCCAGTAGTATGCTCCCAGGAAGCTCCTACGAGCAGTACTTC. Translated: CASSMLPGSSYEQYF.

This clonotype was found many times. This chain joins TRBV27 and TRBJ2-7, with TRBD2 matching 8 bases. The CDR3 is made up of 16 amino acids. CDR1 is MNHEY and CDR2 is SMNVEV in the germline V gene (reference sequence). V shed 0 bases, J shed 7 bases, and the junction held 11 bases outside the gene matches. The CDR3 DNA sequence: TGTGCCAGCAGTTTATCTCCGCTAGCGGGTCCGCTGGAGCAGTACTTC. Translating gives CASSLSPLAGPLEQYF.

This clonotype came up many times. The gene calls are TRBV12-3 or TRBV12-4 and TRBJ1-1, with 11 nucleotides matching TRBD1. This CDR3 spans 16 amino acids. The V and J ends lost 5 bases and 0 bases, in that order; junction bases with no gene match: 5. CDR3 loop: CASSPGQGGLNTEAFF. The CDR3 DNA sequence: TGTGCCAGCAGTCCGGGACAGGGGGGCTTGAACACTGAAGCTTTCTTT.

This clonotype showed up many times. This chain joins TRBV20-1 and TRBJ1-5; TRBD1 matches 9 bases. The length of the CDR3 is 17 residues. Trimming took 0 bases from V and 4 from J; bases not matched to a gene: 10. Per the germline V gene, CDR1 is DFQATT and CDR2 is SNEGSKA (reference sequence). For the CDR3, the DNA is TGCAGTGCTAGAGATTTAGGGACAGGGCGTGTGAATCAGCCCCAGCATTTT. Its protein product is CSARDLGTGRVNQPQHF.

This clonotype was counted a few times. The chain employs TRBV28 and TRBJ1-1; TRBD1 might be the D (5 bases). V was shortened by 7 bases and J by 0 bases, with 9 bases between the two germline ends. The CDR3 consists of 13 residues. Germline V lookup: CDR1 MDHEN, CDR2 SYDVKM. The CDR3 DNA sequence: TGTGCCAGCACCGACAGCTTGAACACTGAAGCTTTCTTT. Protein: CASTDSLNTEAFF.

This clonotype was detected many times. At one boundary the junction diverges from the germline segment, which might be a read error. The V call is TRBV5-1, the J call TRBJ1-1; 8 nucleotides line up with TRBD1. The CDR3 totals 14 residues. The V gene's germline CDR1 is SGHRS and CDR2 YFSETQ. The CDR3 is CASSLAGGYTEAFF. CDR3 coding DNA: TGTGCCAGCAGCTTAGCAGGGGGCTACACTGAAGCTTTCTTT.

The chain joins TRBV19 to TRBJ1-1; unclear D gene. Germline V lookup: CDR1 LNHDA, CDR2 SQIVND (reference sequence). This CDR3 is built from 13 residues. V lost 3 bases and J lost 9, with 14 bases in between. The DNA of the CDR3 is TGTGCCAGTAGTATGAATCGACCCGCCAAAGCTTTCTTT. It translates to CASSMNRPAKAFF. The full variable domain, rest sourced from reference TRBV19 and TRBJ1-1, is DGGITQSPKYLFRKEGQNVTLSCEQNLNHDAMYWYRQDPGQGLRLIYYSQIVNDFQKGDIAEGYSVSREKKESFPLTVTSAQKNPTAFYLCASSMNRPAKAFFGQGTRLTVV.

This clonotype was counted at least ten times. V usage is TRBV9 and J usage is TRBJ2-1, with 10 bases lining up with TRBD2. Germline lookup yields CDR1 SGDLS and CDR2 YYNGEE. The CDR3 totals 15 residues. Trimming at V came to 2 bases and at J to 7 bases, leaving 6 bases not matched to a gene. CDR3 coding DNA: TGTGCCAGCAGCGTCAGCGGGAGGGCCGGGAATGAGCAGTTCTTC. Protein sequence: CASSVSGRAGNEQFF. The full variable domain, with the rest looked up from reference TRBV9 and TRBJ2-1, is DSGVTQTPKHLITATGQRVTLRCSPRSGDLSVYWYQQSLDQGLQFLIQYYNGEERAKGNILERFSAQQFPDLHSELNLSSLELGDSALYFCASSVSGRAGNEQFFGPGTRLTVL.

This clonotype has at least ten counts. The V call is TRBV11-2, the J call TRBJ2-5; possible D gene TRBD1, 5 bases. From germline, CDR1 is SGHAT and CDR2 FQNNGV. Trimming pared 5 bases from V and 4 bases from J, leaving 17 bases between. There are 15 residues in the CDR3. DNA for the CDR3: TGTGCCAGCAGCCTCCAAGGGGTGGCCTTAGAGACCCAGTACTTC. Translation gives CASSLQGVALETQYF.

This clonotype was observed a few times. V gene TRBV7-3 combines with J gene TRBJ2-7, with TRBD1 matching over 8 bases. CDR1 is SGHTA, CDR2 FQGTGA, per germline. V lost 5 bases and J lost 5; bases outside the gene matches: 5. The CDR3 has 13 residues. DNA for the CDR3: TGTGCCAGCAGCCAGGGGGCGCTAAACGAGCAGTACTTC. The encoded protein is CASSQGALNEQYF.

The chain uses TRBV28 and TRBJ2-5; 10 bases match TRBD1. CDR1 and CDR2 (germline): MDHEN, SYDVKM. The J segment lost 5 bases and the V segment lost 0 bases, leaving 6 bases of the junction unmatched. The CDR3 totals 16 residues. The CDR3 DNA reads TGTGCCAGCAGTTTATGGGGGACAGGGGAGGGGGAGACCCAGTACTTC. It translates to CASSLWGTGEGETQYF.

In its sample, this clonotype was seen many times. V and J are TRBV24-1 and TRBJ1-2, with TRBD1 as a possible D gene (5 bases). The germline gives CDR1 KGHDR, CDR2 SFDVKD. The V gene lost 7 bases and the J gene lost 4 bases, with 6 bases spanning the gap. CDR3 size: 11 residues. CDR3 nucleotide sequence: TGTGCCACCAGAGACAGCTATGGCTACACCTTC. Amino acids: CATRDSYGYTF.

V and J are TRBV19 and TRBJ2-1; D perhaps matches TRBD2 (5 bases). Looked up from germline, CDR1 is LNHDA and CDR2 is SQIVND (reference sequence). This CDR3 is built from 13 residues. The CDR3 DNA reads as TGTGCGTCCCATGAGGGATCGGGCAATGAGCAGTTCTTC. The encoded protein is CASHEGSGNEQFF.

This clonotype was seen a few times. This sequence joins TRBV29-1 and TRBJ1-1; no firm D call. The V end lost 1 base, the J end lost 1 base, and 13 bases lay between the germline ends. There are 15 residues in the CDR3. Looked up from germline, CDR1 is SQVTM and CDR2 is ANQGSEA. CDR3 sequence (DNA): TGCAGCGTTGAAGGGCAACGGGCAGCGAACACTGAAGCTTTCTTT. This sequence encodes CSVEGQRAANTEAFF.